Sequencing of this T cell receptor (beta chain) was carried out in a study of Graves' ophthalmopathy and Graves' hyperthyroidism. As to this clonotype: Its antigen is still unknown.

Hyperthyroidism patients were newly diagnosed, ill under 2 months, and aged 18 to 65 years. V was shortened by 2 bases and J by 6 bases, with 16 bases between the two germline ends. This CDR3 contains 16 residues. CDR1 and CDR2 (germline): SGHVS, FNYEAQ. Researchers took RNA transcripts and amplified TCR beta CDR3 regions from them. Scientists carried out first-round RT-PCR using HTBI primers and then a second-round multiplex PCR. TCRdb fed the multiplex PCR reads into MiXCR, producing one record per CDR3 protein. The top ten hold roughly 4% of the sample, which has about 590,000 distinct CDR3 sequences, under 40% seen once. Findings of the study overall: A majority of expanded thyroid clonotypes exceeding 0.001 frequency were likewise present in blood.

The chain links TRBV7-6 to TRBJ2-2; maybe TRBD1 (6 bases). This TCR was sampled from an adult man with Graves' hyperthyroidism. Sequencing used peripheral blood or thyroid tissue (not recorded which). CDR3 bases: TGTGCCAGCAGCTTATCGGCTAGCAGGGGCCCCGGGGAGCTGTTTTTT. It translates to CASSLSASRGPGELFF.